These T cell receptor beta chains were read from a single sample in a study of blood T cell repertoires in COVID-19. Produced via immunoSEQ multiplex PCR; TCRdb's table is partial and in-frame only. The table records roughly 200,000 clones, 88% of them present only once. The sequencing sample was made of peripheral blood. The receptors come from a man aged 65-85 years with acute or convalescent COVID-19. Each CDR3 is given without its conserved first and last residue. A D gene is named only where the DNA matches it firmly.

10	TRBV3-1/TRBV3-2	TRBJ1-1	TRBD1	ASSLEQGRAF
12	TRBV5-1	TRBJ2-1	TRBD2	ASKGTSGNNEQF
12	TRBV18	TRBJ1-4	TRBD1	ASSPWRQGGKLF
17	TRBV29-1	TRBJ2-1	TRBD2	SVGERVLLRMSGSNEQF
11	TRBV19	TRBJ2-5	NA	ASSRGQPETQY
14	TRBV5-1	TRBJ1-2	TRBD1	ASSFRWTGNYYGYT
12	TRBV7-9	TRBJ2-7	TRBD1	ASSQTTGSDEQY
17	TRBV27	TRBJ1-5	TRBD1	ASSLPGQGEEPSNQPQH
21	TRBV27	TRBJ2-2	NA	ASATSSVRLLGGGGVWTGELF
14	TRBV5-6	TRBJ2-3	TRBD2	ASSGGLAGVYGTQY
15	TRBV5-1	TRBJ2-7	TRBD2	ASSQLSLSSGSYEQY
10	TRBV19	TRBJ2-7	TRBD1	ASRNRGYEQY
13	TRBV6-5	TRBJ2-7	TRBD2	ASRMGGLSSYEQY
17	TRBV6-2/TRBV6-3	TRBJ2-6	TRBD1	ASSYPVGTGASGANVLT
11	TRBV11-3	TRBJ2-1	TRBD1	ASSRGQGGMQF
12	TRBV19	TRBJ2-7	TRBD1	ASSTLDRGYEQY
16	TRBV5-1	TRBJ2-3	TRBD2	ASSISGTSGVGTDTQY
13	TRBV20-1	TRBJ1-1	TRBD1	SASPGTGADTEAF
13	TRBV5-1	TRBJ1-1	NA	ASRAGQIMNTEAF
13	TRBV5-5	TRBJ2-7	TRBD1	ASSEARDRVYEQY
13	TRBV19	TRBJ1-5	NA	ASSPPGVSNQPQH
14	TRBV18	TRBJ2-1	TRBD2	ASSPAVAGSYNEQF
10	TRBV5-1	TRBJ2-7	TRBD1	ASSSGQYEQY
12	TRBV24-1	TRBJ2-5	TRBD1	ATSETGGLETQY
15	TRBV5-1	TRBJ1-2	TRBD1	ASSVGTGITGYYGYT
11	TRBV9	TRBJ2-5	NA	ASSVRLQETQY
13	TRBV6-5	TRBJ2-5	TRBD2	ASSSLLAAQETQY
12	TRBV5-1	TRBJ2-5	TRBD1	ASSLDRGRETQY
13	TRBV5-1	TRBJ2-7	TRBD2	ASSGTSGRAFEQY
13	TRBV7-9	TRBJ2-3	TRBD2	ASSPSGINTDTQY
11	TRBV27	TRBJ2-1	NA	ASSLSTGNEQF
12	TRBV6-6	TRBJ2-7	NA	ASRTGTLSYEQY
12	TRBV19	TRBJ1-4	NA	ASSITGTPEKLF
16	TRBV5-1	TRBJ1-4	NA	ASSLEPRGHRTNEKLF
14	TRBV5-1	TRBJ2-1	TRBD2	ASSSTSGMTPNEQF
11	TRBV24-1	TRBJ2-1	TRBD2	ATSPNGGGAQF
14	TRBV29-1	TRBJ2-1	TRBD1	SVTGGLLPSYNEQF
17	TRBV10-3	TRBJ2-2	TRBD2	AISDALAGVGRNTGELF
13	TRBV5-6	TRBJ1-2	TRBD1	ASSLDMTGPYGYT
10	TRBV29-1	TRBJ2-7	TRBD1	SAGQGAHEQY